These 7 T cell receptor beta chains came from one sample sequenced in a study of preoperative IRX-2 immunotherapy in early breast cancer. Treatment here: preoperative locoregional IRX-2 cytokine immunotherapy. Sequencing used immunoSEQ multiplex PCR; TCRdb keeps in-frame clones, though not all of them. The sample lists 95,000 to 100,000 clones, about nine tenths occurring once. Sequenced material: tumor tissue, taken after IRX-2 immunotherapy. The receptors originated from a human donor with breast cancer.

The CDR3 DNA reads as TGCGCCAGCATCCTTGACAGCGGAACCGGGGAGCTGTTTTTT. Translating gives CASILDSGTGELFF. The rearrangement joins TRBV5-1 to TRBJ2-2; either TRBD1 or TRBD2 may fit D (5 bases each). This CDR3 has 14 residues. V was pared by 6 bases and J by 5 bases, with 14 bases between. Looked up from germline, CDR1 is SGHRS and CDR2 is YFSETQ.

The rearrangement joins TRBV19 to TRBJ2-2; 7 bases line up with TRBD2. Losses at the gene ends were 3 bases for V and 7 bases for J; bases not matched to a gene: 5. CDR3 length: 14 amino acids. Looked up from germline, CDR1 is LNHDA and CDR2 is SQIVND (reference sequence). CDR3 residues: CASSIGQRGGELFF. CDR3 sequence (DNA): TGTGCCAGTAGTATTGGCCAGCGGGGCGGGGAGCTGTTTTTT.

The J gene is TRBJ1-4, the V gene TRBV5-1, with D tentatively TRBD1 (5 bases). V was pared by 0 bases and J by 0 bases, with 9 bases between. This CDR3 is 16 amino acids long. Germline V lookup: CDR1 SGHRS, CDR2 YFSETQ. The CDR3 here is CASSLGGGATNEKLFF. In DNA, the CDR3 is TGCGCCAGCAGCTTGGGCGGGGGAGCAACTAATGAAAAACTGTTTTTT.

CDR3: CATAGQVYEQYF. DNA for the CDR3: TGTGCCACCGCGGGACAGGTCTACGAGCAGTACTTC. The chain combines TRBV25-1 with TRBJ2-7; 8 positions match TRBD1. The ends lost 10 bases at V and 3 bases at J; junction bases unmatched: 5. The CDR3 sequence is 12 residues long. From germline, CDR1 is MGHDK and CDR2 SYGVNS.

The chain uses TRBV19 and TRBJ2-3, with D unresolved. Germline V gives CDR1 LNHDA, CDR2 SQIVND (reference sequence). The V end was cut by 5 bases, the J end by 10 bases, with 16 bases between. The CDR3 contains 13 residues. In DNA form, the CDR3 reads TGTGCCAGTAGTGATGCTTGGGAAAAGGCGCAGTATTTT. Translating gives CASSDAWEKAQYF. The entire variable domain, with the rest obtained from reference TRBV19 and TRBJ2-3, is as follows: DGGITQSPKYLFRKEGQNVTLSCEQNLNHDAMYWYRQDPGQGLRLIYYSQIVNDFQKGDIAEGYSVSREKKESFPLTVTSAQKNPTAFYLCASSDAWEKAQYFGPGTRLTVL.

V is TRBV10-1 and J is TRBJ2-2, with a tentative D call TRBD1 (5 bases). The CDR3 has 14 residues. The germline V gene encodes CDR1 WNHNN and CDR2 SYGVQD (reference sequence). V was clipped by 2 bases and J by 6 bases, with 10 bases between them. CDR3 in DNA: TGCGCCAGCAGTGAGGGAAAGGGGTCCGGGGAGCTGTTTTTT. Translated: CASSEGKGSGELFF.

The chain is built from TRBV18 and TRBJ2-2; weak D call: TRBD1 (6 bases). The CDR3 sequence is 14 residues long. The ends were cut back, 3 bases at V and 7 bases at J, with 12 bases in the middle. Germline V lookup: CDR1 KGHSH, CDR2 LQKENI. CDR3 loop: CASSPNYRVGELFF. CDR3 nucleotide sequence: TGTGCCAGCTCACCTAATTACAGGGTCGGGGAGCTGTTTTTT. Complete variable domain (other parts from reference TRBV18 and TRBJ2-2): NAGVMQNPRHLVRRRGQEARLRCSPMKGHSHVYWYRQLPEEGLKFMVYLQKENIIDESGMPKERFSAEFPKEGPSILRIQQVVRGDSAAYFCASSPNYRVGELFFGEGSRLTVL.